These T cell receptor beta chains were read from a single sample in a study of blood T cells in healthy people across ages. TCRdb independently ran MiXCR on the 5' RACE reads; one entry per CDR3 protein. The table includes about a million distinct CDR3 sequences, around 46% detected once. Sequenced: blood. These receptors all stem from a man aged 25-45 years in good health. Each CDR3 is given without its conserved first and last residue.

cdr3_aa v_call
ASSSRTGIGSKADTQY TRBV7-6
SAAGGNSNQPQH TRBV20-1
ASSPGDTNTEAF TRBV3-1
AARGAANYGYT TRBV4-1
SASSSQSYEQY TRBV20-1
ASSQDRGRVSYEQY TRBV4-3
ASSYQGRDTEAF TRBV6-6
ASSSNPGGPNTGELF TRBV5-1
ASSTRSSYNEQF TRBV7-9
ASRHVGEQY TRBV27
ASSLGLAVTNEQF TRBV5-6
ASSPPGQRDTQY TRBV18
ASNTGGVHEQY TRBV28
ASSLGPGGIYNEQF TRBV7-9
ASSLSSLAEYSYEQY TRBV12-3/TRBV12-4
AWSVGGLSYEQY TRBV30
AISVNSGDSRTYEQY TRBV10-3